Below are 22 T cell receptor beta chains sequenced from a single sample in a study of PD-1 blockade in classical Hodgkin lymphoma. As for time point: cycle 4 day 1 (C4D1), after more than 5 weeks of nivolumab. Each patient's relapse followed autologous stem cell transplantation, and brentuximab vedotin exposure varied. Generated by immunoSEQ multiplex PCR, the TCRdb table keeps only in-frame clones and is missing some. The table records roughly 28,000 clones, 82% of them present only once. The sequencing here drew on peripheral blood mononuclear cells (PBMCs), taken before the fourth cycle of nivolumab. The receptors were gathered from a human donor with classical Hodgkin lymphoma.

The chain has TRBV6-5 and TRBJ1-3; D is ambiguous. The V end lost 6 bases, the J end lost 4 bases, and 16 bases lay between the germline ends. Germline-derived CDR1 and CDR2 are MNHEY and SVGAGI. The CDR3 spans 15 residues. CDR3 in DNA: TGTGCCAGCAGAACGGCCGAGTCCCGCGGAAACACCATATATTTT. Residues: CASRTAESRGNTIYF.

This clone has only one observation. The chain links TRBV10-2 to TRBJ1-4; the D is unclear. Per germline, CDR1 WSHSY and CDR2 SAAADI. This CDR3 contains 13 residues. V was pared by 2 bases and J by 8 bases, with 9 bases between. CDR3 DNA: TGCGCCAGCAGTGAGGGGTGGGAGGAAAAACTGTTTTTT. It encodes CASSEGWEEKLFF.

The V call is TRBV9, the J call TRBJ2-7, with D perhaps matching TRBD1 (6 bases). The CDR3 sequence is 13 residues long. CDR1 and CDR2 (germline): SGDLS, YYNGEE. The ends were cut back, 3 bases at V and 6 bases at J, with 13 bases in the middle. CDR3 DNA sequence: TGTGCCAGCAGCGCCCTGACAGGTTCCGAGCAGTACTTC. Amino acids: CASSALTGSEQYF.

The chain joins TRBV27 to TRBJ2-5; TRBD2 matches at 12 bases. The germline V gene encodes CDR1 MNHEY and CDR2 SMNVEV (reference sequence). This CDR3 spans 14 amino acids. The V segment lost 6 bases and the J segment 3 bases; nucleotides outside the gene matches: 2. The CDR3 DNA follows: TGTGCCAGCAGGAGACTAGCGGGGGAAGAGACCCAGTACTTC. Its protein product is CASRRLAGEETQYF.

The J gene is TRBJ1-4, the V gene TRBV7-2; D might be TRBD1 (5 bases). CDR1 and CDR2 (germline): SGHTA, FQGNSA. The CDR3 sequence is 16 residues long. Trimming took off 0 bases at V and 6 bases at J, with 14 bases between the two ends. The CDR3 nucleotides read TGTGCCAGCAGCTTAGCGCGTCAGGGAGGAGATGAAAAACTGTTTTTT. It encodes CASSLARQGGDEKLFF.

This chain links TRBV19 with TRBJ2-3; 7 nucleotides line up with TRBD2. This CDR3 spans 15 amino acids. Trimming at V came to 5 bases and at J to 2 bases, leaving 7 bases not matched to a gene. CDR1 and CDR2 from the germline V gene are LNHDA and SQIVND (reference sequence). CDR3 DNA sequence: TGTGCCAGTAGTTATGGAGCGGGGTACACAGATACGCAGTATTTT. Amino acids: CASSYGAGYTDTQYF.

This chain links TRBV6-4 with TRBJ2-4, with 13 positions matching TRBD2. Germline assignment: CDR1 MRHNA and CDR2 SNTAGT. This CDR3 contains 19 residues. V was clipped by 7 bases and J by 1 base; unmatched bases: 13. The CDR3 DNA is TGTGCCAGCAAACCCCCGGGACTAGCGGGGAAAGGCGCCAAAAACATTCAGTACTTC. This translates into CASKPPGLAGKGAKNIQYF.

The chain carries TRBV5-1 and TRBJ1-6; D might be TRBD1 (5 bases). This CDR3 has 18 amino acids. The V end lost 0 bases, the J end lost 9 bases, and 22 bases lay between the germline ends. Germline CDR1 reads SGHRS; CDR2 reads YFSETQ. CDR3 residues: CASSLEGARSAGGSPLHF. The CDR3 region has the DNA TGCGCCAGCAGCTTGGAAGGGGCAAGGTCAGCCGGAGGTTCACCCCTCCACTTT.

As DNA, the CDR3 is TGTGCCAGCAGTTGGACAGGGCCCACTGAAGCTTTCTTT. It specifies CASSWTGPTEAFF. The gene calls are TRBV2 and TRBJ1-1; 8 bases match TRBD1. CDR3 size: 13 residues. CDR1 and CDR2 (germline): SNHLY, FYNNEI. The J segment lost 4 bases and the V segment lost 5 bases, leaving 3 bases of the junction unmatched.

The J gene is TRBJ2-3, the V gene TRBV7-9; D call uncertain. The CDR3 is 13 residues long. CDR1 SEHNR and CDR2 FQNEAQ come from the germline V gene (reference sequence). With 8 bases removed from V and 4 bases from J, the gap between germline ends came to 13 bases. DNA of the CDR3: TGTGCCAGCCTTAAAGGGTGGGCAGATACGCAGTATTTT. Translated, it gives CASLKGWADTQYF.

This chain links TRBV7-8 with TRBJ2-2; possible D gene TRBD1, 6 bases. The CDR3 has 16 residues. Germline CDR1 SGHVS, CDR2 FQNEAQ. Trimming shortened V by 6 bases and J by 4 bases, and 18 bases separated the two germline ends. CDR3: CASSQGFGSATGELFF. CDR3 nucleotides: TGTGCCAGCAGTCAGGGGTTCGGATCGGCCACCGGGGAGCTGTTTTTT.

This rearrangement joins TRBV9 to TRBJ2-3; D is unresolved. V was cut by 4 bases and J by 6 bases, with 12 bases left in between. Germline assignment: CDR1 SGDLS and CDR2 YYNGEE. This CDR3 contains 13 residues. The CDR3 spells CASSPSTGDTQYF. For the CDR3, the DNA is TGTGCCAGCAGCCCCAGCACGGGCGATACGCAGTATTTT. The complete variable domain, with remaining parts taken from reference TRBV9 and TRBJ2-3, reads DSGVTQTPKHLITATGQRVTLRCSPRSGDLSVYWYQQSLDQGLQFLIQYYNGEERAKGNILERFSAQQFPDLHSELNLSSLELGDSALYFCASSPSTGDTQYFGPGTRLTVL.

The J gene is TRBJ1-2, the V gene TRBV27; no clear D. Trimming took 4 bases from V and 2 from J, leaving 11 bases between them. This CDR3 has 14 amino acids. Germline lookup yields CDR1 MNHEY and CDR2 SMNVEV (reference sequence). The chain's CDR3 is CASSSLGSNYGYTF. In nucleotides, the CDR3 is TGTGCCAGCAGTTCGCTGGGCTCAAACTATGGCTACACCTTC.

The table lists this clone with a few counts. This chain links TRBV5-4 with TRBJ2-3; no definite D call. The CDR3 spans 14 residues. Germline-derived CDR1 and CDR2 are SGHNT and YYREEE (reference sequence). The ends were cut back, 1 base at V and 3 bases at J, with 9 bases in the middle. The CDR3 bases are TGTGCCAGCAGCTTGCCCCCAAGAACAGATACGCAGTATTTT. It is translated as CASSLPPRTDTQYF.

This clone was seen only a few times. V and J are TRBV5-8 and TRBJ1-5; the D is unclear. Between the trimmed V and J ends, which lost 2 bases and 10 bases, there was a span of 10 bases. This CDR3 has 12 residues. Germline-derived CDR1 and CDR2 are SGHTS and YDEGEE. The CDR3 DNA is TGTGCCAGCAGCTTATCCCTTCAACCCCAGCATTTT. It yields the protein CASSLSLQPQHF.

The chain employs TRBV7-8 and TRBJ1-5; no reliable D call. In germline, CDR1 is SGHVS, CDR2 FQNEAQ. The CDR3 covers 12 residues. Trimming took 2 bases from V and 4 from J, leaving 3 bases between them. CDR3 region: CASSLLNQPQHF. The CDR3 DNA follows: TGTGCCAGCAGCTTACTGAATCAGCCCCAGCATTTT.

This clone has only one observation. The J gene is TRBJ2-2, the V gene TRBV28; D is undetermined. This CDR3 has 14 residues. CDR1 and CDR2 (germline): MDHEN, SYDVKM. The ends were cut back, 6 bases at V and 6 bases at J, with 14 bases in the middle. In DNA form, the CDR3 reads TGTGCCAGCAGCCCCCCGTTCATTCCCGGGGAGCTGTTTTTT. Protein sequence: CASSPPFIPGELFF.

This clone was detected a few times. The V gene is TRBV6-4, the J gene TRBJ2-3, with TRBD2 matching over 10 bases. J gave up 2 bases and V 5 bases, and 1 base lay outside the gene matches. CDR1 is MRHNA and CDR2 is SNTAGT in the germline V gene. The CDR3 sequence is 14 residues long. Here the CDR3 reads CASSSGGATDTQYF. CDR3 coding DNA: TGTGCCAGCAGTAGCGGGGGGGCCACAGATACGCAGTATTTT.

In DNA form, the CDR3 reads TGTGCCAGCAGCTTGAGCCCGGACAGGACCACCGGTTCACCCCTCCACTTT. It codes for CASSLSPDRTTGSPLHF. V usage is TRBV7-9 and J usage is TRBJ1-6; 7 bases are shared with TRBD1. This CDR3 is built from 17 residues. CDR1 is SEHNR, CDR2 FQNEAQ, per germline (reference sequence). V dropped 3 bases and J dropped 9; count of bases not matched to a gene: 14.

The V call is TRBV27, the J call TRBJ2-1, with D possibly called TRBD1 or TRBD2 (6 bases each). The V gene's germline CDR1 is MNHEY and CDR2 SMNVEV (reference sequence). The CDR3 loop spans 15 amino acids. Trimming shortened V by 7 bases and J by 6 bases, and 19 bases separated the two germline ends. CDR3 nucleotide sequence: TGTGCCAGCATACGGGGGCCGGCGATGGGCAATGAGCAGTTCTTC. It translates to CASIRGPAMGNEQFF.

The CDR3 here is CASSAGRYEQYF. CDR3 sequence (DNA): TGTGCCAGCAGTGCGGGAAGATACGAGCAGTACTTC. The chain couples TRBV2 to TRBJ2-7; D perhaps matches TRBD2 (5 bases). V lost 4 bases, J lost 4 bases, and 8 bases lay in between. The CDR3 spans 12 residues. CDR1 SNHLY and CDR2 FYNNEI come from the germline V gene.

This clone turned up a few times. This rearrangement joins TRBV7-2 to TRBJ2-7; D might be TRBD1 or TRBD2, each matching 7 bases. The CDR3 extends over 15 amino acids. Trimming removed 5 bases at V and 3 bases at J, with 17 bases between. Germline CDR1 is SGHTA and CDR2 is FQGNSA. The CDR3, as DNA: TGTGCCAGCAGCCTCAGACAGGGAGGGGACTACGAGCAGTACTTC. Encoded protein: CASSLRQGGDYEQYF.